Presented here are 12 T cell receptor beta chains from one specimen sequenced in a study of memory CD4+ T cells and cytomegalovirus serostatus. The assay was immunoSEQ multiplex PCR, and TCRdb's table has in-frame clones only and misses some. The sample lists tens of thousands of clones, roughly four fifths occurring once. Single viable CD3+CD4+CD8-CD45RO+ cells were sorted as the memory CD4+ T cells. Source material: memory CD4+ T cells from blood. The receptors were gathered from an adult in good health and CMV-seronegative.

V is TRBV5-1 and J is TRBJ1-6; possibly TRBD1 for D (6 bases). This CDR3 region has 14 residues. V was pared by 7 bases and J by 5 bases, with 13 bases between. CDR1 is SGHRS, CDR2 YFSETQ, per germline. The CDR3 DNA sequence: TGCGCCAGCCGCGGGACACTAAATAATTCACCCCTCCACTTT. This translates into CASRGTLNNSPLHF.

This clone was detected only once. The chain has TRBV30 and TRBJ2-1; D remains ambiguous. The CDR3 contains 13 residues. The germline gives CDR1 GTSNPN, CDR2 SVGIG (reference sequence). V was pared by 7 bases and J by 0 bases, with 10 bases between. This chain's CDR3 is CASARSSYNEQFF. In DNA form, the CDR3 reads TGTGCCTCGGCCCGGAGCTCCTACAATGAGCAGTTCTTC.

The chain recombines TRBV4-2 with TRBJ2-2; a possible D gene is TRBD2 (6 bases). The CDR3 length is 16 residues. Germline-derived CDR1 and CDR2 are LGHNA and YNFKEQ. V was cut by 4 bases and J by 0 bases, with 12 bases left in between. CDR3: CASSLRGGPNTGELFF. The CDR3, as DNA: TGTGCCAGCAGCCTCCGGGGAGGACCGAACACCGGGGAGCTGTTTTTT.

The chain has TRBV19 and TRBJ2-1, with TRBD2 as a possible D gene (6 bases). Trimming took off 5 bases at V and 8 bases at J, with 10 bases between the two ends. The germline V gene encodes CDR1 LNHDA and CDR2 SQIVND (reference sequence). The CDR3 is made up of 12 amino acids. The CDR3 region is CASSPRGDEQFF. DNA of the CDR3: TGTGCCAGTAGTCCCCGCGGGGATGAGCAGTTCTTC.

This clone was seen only once. The rearrangement joins TRBV7-2 to TRBJ1-5, with a possible D match to TRBD1 (5 bases). The CDR3 length is 13 residues. Germline V lookup: CDR1 SGHTA, CDR2 FQGNSA. Trimming took 5 bases from V and 5 from J, leaving 10 bases between them. The CDR3 reads CASSGTVDQPQHF. Here the CDR3 DNA reads TGTGCCAGCAGCGGGACGGTGGATCAGCCCCAGCATTTT.

This chain connects TRBV5-4 to TRBJ1-1; D gene unclear. The CDR3 has 15 amino acids. With 5 bases removed from V and 2 bases from J, the gap between germline ends came to 16 bases. Germline V lookup: CDR1 SGHNT, CDR2 YYREEE (reference sequence). The CDR3 loop is CASRKRLERNTEAFF. In DNA, the CDR3 is TGTGCCAGCAGAAAACGACTTGAGAGAAACACTGAAGCTTTCTTT. The full variable domain, its missing parts supplied by reference TRBV5-4 and TRBJ1-1, is ETGVTQSPTHLIKTRGQQVTLRCSSQSGHNTVSWYQQALGQGPQFIFQYYREEENGRGNFPPRFSGLQFPNYSSELNVNALELDDSALYLCASRKRLERNTEAFFGQGTRLTVV.

This clone was detected a few times. This chain joins TRBV6-5 and TRBJ2-7, with 8 bases fitting TRBD1. CDR3 length equals 12 residues. Germline trimming cut 7 bases from V and 3 bases from J; bases unmatched to any gene: 2. Germline V lookup: CDR1 MNHEY, CDR2 SVGAGI. For the CDR3, the DNA is TGTGCCAGCAATGGACAGGGCTACGAGCAGTACTTC. Protein sequence: CASNGQGYEQYF.

V usage is TRBV5-1 and J usage is TRBJ1-5, with a tentative D call TRBD1 (5 bases). Between the trimmed V and J ends, which lost 2 bases and 0 bases, there was a span of 24 bases. There are 20 residues in the CDR3. Germline lookup yields CDR1 SGHRS and CDR2 YFSETQ. The CDR3 nucleotides are TGCGCCAGCAGCTTCTTACCTCAGGGTTTTAGAGGTGGTAGCAATCAGCCCCAGCATTTT. It is translated as CASSFLPQGFRGGSNQPQHF.

This sequence joins TRBV27 and TRBJ1-5, with D hard to call. The CDR3 runs 19 residues. Trimming stripped 2 bases from V and 7 bases from J, with 27 bases between. Germline loops: CDR1 MNHEY, CDR2 SMNVEV (reference sequence). CDR3 sequence reads: CASSLRPPVGSRAQQPQHF. CDR3 nucleotides: TGTGCCAGCAGTTTAAGGCCCCCGGTCGGATCTAGGGCTCAACAGCCCCAGCATTTT.

V is TRBV25-1 and J is TRBJ1-3; no reliable D call. The V gene's germline CDR1 is MGHDK and CDR2 SYGVNS. V was shortened by 7 bases and J by 4 bases, with 11 bases between the two germline ends. CDR3 length: 13 amino acids. CDR3 DNA sequence: TGTGCCAGCACCCCCCCTTGGGGAAACACCATATATTTT. It codes for CASTPPWGNTIYF. Based on the CDR3 plus reference TRBV25-1 and TRBJ1-3, the full variable domain is EADIYQTPRYLVIGTGKKITLECSQTMGHDKMYWYQQDPGMELHLIHYSYGVNSTEKGDLSSESTVSRIRTEHFPLTLESARPSHTSQYLCASTPPWGNTIYFGEGSWLTVV.

Comments on this clone: The junction shows a germline mismatch at one end, possibly a read error. J is TRBJ1-5 and V is TRBV15; 7 bases are a match to TRBD1. CDR1 LNHNV and CDR2 YYDKDF come from the germline V gene (reference sequence). This CDR3 has 17 amino acids. This CDR3 is CAASRVVLQGLVQPQHF. CDR3 sequence (DNA): TGTGCCGCCAGCAGAGTAGTATTACAGGGGTTGGTTCAGCCCCAGCATTTT.

The rearrangement links TRBV28 to TRBJ1-1; D remains unclear. Germline assignment: CDR1 MDHEN and CDR2 SYDVKM. Trimming shortened V by 10 bases and J by 7 bases, and 13 bases separated the two germline ends. This CDR3 comprises 11 residues. In DNA, the CDR3 is TGTGCCACCCAAGGGCGGTTTGAAGCTTTCTTT. It yields the protein CATQGRFEAFF.